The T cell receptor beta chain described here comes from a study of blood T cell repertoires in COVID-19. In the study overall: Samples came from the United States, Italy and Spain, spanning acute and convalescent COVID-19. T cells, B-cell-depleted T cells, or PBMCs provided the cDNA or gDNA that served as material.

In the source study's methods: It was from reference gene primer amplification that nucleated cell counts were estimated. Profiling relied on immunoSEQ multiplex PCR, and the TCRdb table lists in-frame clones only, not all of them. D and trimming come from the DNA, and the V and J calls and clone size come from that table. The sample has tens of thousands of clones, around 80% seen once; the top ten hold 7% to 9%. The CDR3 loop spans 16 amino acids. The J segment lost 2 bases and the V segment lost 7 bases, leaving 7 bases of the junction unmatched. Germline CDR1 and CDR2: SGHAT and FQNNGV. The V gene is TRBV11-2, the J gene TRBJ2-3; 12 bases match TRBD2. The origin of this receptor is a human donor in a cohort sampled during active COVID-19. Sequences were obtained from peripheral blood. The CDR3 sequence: CASIDRLAGATDTQYF. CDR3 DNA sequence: TGTGCCAGCATCGATAGACTAGCGGGGGCCACAGATACGCAGTATTTT.